Detailed here is one T cell receptor (beta chain). Its binding antigen is unknown. The sample holds no much larger clone one base away, and base qualities are not on file. The data belong to a study of a mutant IDH1 vaccine in newly diagnosed glioma listed by TCRdb under 2021. At the level of the whole study: Patients were given eight vaccinations, in weeks 1, 3, 5, 7, 11, 15, 19 and 23, which matched visits V03 through V10. Before enrollment, most patients had been given radiochemotherapy with temozolomide as standard therapy, while the rest had received either radiotherapy alone or temozolomide alone. For exploratory analyses, longitudinal TCRB deep sequencing was carried out in 25 treated patients wherever samples were available. Of the 25 to 40 patients who were treated, around 62% were male and approximately 38% were female, and the mean age was roughly 40 years. In the chemotherapy-containing groups, vaccination started alongside temozolomide cycles, whereas in patients who had radiotherapy alone it started 4-6 weeks after radiotherapy. Peripheral blood was drawn at six visits: V03 (baseline), V05, V07, V10, V12 and V13. Broad study findings and their caveats: The authors stated that sample limitations prevented analyses of patient blood samples from being reproduced. Immune responses induced by the vaccine were seen in approximately 93% of patients across multiple MHC alleles. PBMC samples for TCRB deep sequencing were selected based on availability. No apparent relationship was observed between pseudoprogression and alterations in the top peripheral T cell clonotypes detected by TCRB sequencing.

The receptor library was made with the immunoSEQ multiplex PCR assay. Rearranged TCR beta chain sequences were amplified with the hsTCRB Kit following the manufacturer's protocol. An Illumina MiSeq was used to sequence the TCRB libraries. Regarding the original processing steps: The kit vendor's proprietary platform handled demultiplexing, trimming and gene mapping. TCRdb's version of the immuneACCESS table is confined to in-frame rearrangements and falls short of the full clone set. An unresolved V gene accounts for under half of the shortfall where checked; the remainder is of unknown origin. V, J and clone size are those of that table, while D and trimming were read from the DNA. The sample table contains 120,000 or so clones; only one count was recorded for about four fifths of them. Jointly, the top ten make up less than 7% of the sample. The time point label corresponds to: week 11, during vaccination. Each vaccine dose was 300 ug of a 20-mer mutant IDH1 peptide in Montanide, given subcutaneously with topical imiquimod. All donors had newly diagnosed IDH1-mutant astrocytomas of WHO grade 3 or 4 that showed loss of nuclear ATRX. The samples were drawn from NOA16, a multicentre, single-arm, open-label phase I trial in Germany that tested a mutant IDH1 peptide vaccine in humans for the first time. Genomic DNA for TCRB sequencing was extracted from EDTA blood using the DNeasy Blood and Tissue Kit.

The CDR3 spans 17 residues, from the cysteine through the phenylalanine. Of all the DNA, just the CDR3 is kept, 51 bases in frame from base 1. From the germline V gene, CDR1 is SGHDT and CDR2 is YYEEEE. The germline V end is reduced by 0 bases and the J end by 7 bases; junction bases left unmatched: 14. The sequence came from a middle-aged man with glioma. The V gene is TRBV5-6 and the J gene is TRBJ2-7; TRBD1 matches 9 bases in the middle. The specimen was PBMCs, collected from a glioma patient whose treatment included an IDH1 peptide vaccine. The base sequence is TGTGCCAGCAGCTTGGGGCTACAGGGGGCCATGGGAGGAGAGCAGTACTTC. It translates as CASSLGLQGAMGGEQYF.